The 8 T cell receptor beta chains below all came from one sample that was sequenced in a study of blood T cell repertoires in COVID-19. Assay used: immunoSEQ multiplex PCR; TCRdb lists only in-frame clones, some missing. Of just over 300,000 clones in the sample, over 75% were seen once. Input material: PBMCs or T cells enriched from blood (not recorded which). These receptors were obtained from a man aged 25 to 40 who had recovered from COVID-19.

This clone was counted only a few times. The genes are TRBV6-2 or TRBV6-3 and TRBJ1-5; 9 bases fit TRBD1. The germline V gene encodes CDR1 MNHEY and CDR2 SVGEGT. CDR3 length equals 20 residues. V dropped 5 bases and J dropped 2; count of bases not matched to a gene: 19. Here the CDR3 reads CASSKYLEGTGLRGNQPQHF. The CDR3 region has the DNA TGTGCCAGCAGTAAATACCTGGAGGGGACAGGGTTGAGGGGCAATCAGCCCCAGCATTTT.

V and J are TRBV6-6 and TRBJ2-7, with D possibly matching TRBD1 (5 bases). The CDR3 covers 15 residues. Germline CDR1 and CDR2: MNHNY and SVGAGI (reference sequence). V was cut by 7 bases and J by 0 bases, with 16 bases left in between. The CDR3 loop is CASKLSATDSYEQYF. The CDR3 DNA sequence: TGTGCCAGCAAACTTTCGGCGACAGACTCCTACGAGCAGTACTTC.

This clone is a singleton in its sample. This chain links TRBV12-3 or TRBV12-4 with TRBJ1-1; D possibly corresponds to TRBD1 (6 bases). The CDR3 covers 11 residues. Trimming removed 5 bases from V and 7 bases from J, with 8 bases in between. CDR3 in amino acids: CASSMDSEAFF. CDR3 sequence (DNA): TGTGCCAGCAGTATGGACAGTGAAGCTTTCTTT.

V is TRBV11-3 and J is TRBJ2-3; a possible D gene is TRBD2 (6 bases). CDR1 SGHNT and CDR2 YENEEA come from the germline V gene. The V end was cut by 3 bases, the J end by 2 bases, with 9 bases between. This CDR3 has 14 amino acids. CDR3 amino acids: CASSFGGNTDTQYF. The CDR3 DNA sequence: TGTGCCAGCAGCTTTGGGGGGAACACAGATACGCAGTATTTT.

This chain connects TRBV5-4 to TRBJ1-1; a weak D match, TRBD1 (5 bases). The V gene lost 6 bases and the J gene lost 0 bases, with 15 bases spanning the gap. The V gene's germline CDR1 is SGHNT and CDR2 YYREEE (reference sequence). The CDR3 loop spans 15 amino acids. CDR3 in amino acids: CASTPKGRMNTEAFF. CDR3 DNA sequence: TGTGCCAGCACCCCGAAGGGGCGCATGAACACTGAAGCTTTCTTT.

This clone appeared a single time. The gene calls are TRBV7-8 and TRBJ1-2; 7 bases are a match to TRBD1. Germline loops: CDR1 SGHVS, CDR2 FQNEAQ. V shed 4 bases, J shed 0 bases, and the junction held 11 bases outside the gene matches. The CDR3 covers 17 residues. The CDR3, as DNA: TGTGCCAGCAGCTACAAGGACAGGAGCTCGTCTAACTATGGCTACACCTTC. Encoded protein: CASSYKDRSSSNYGYTF.

The gene calls are TRBV18 and TRBJ2-7, with D unclear. CDR1 KGHSH and CDR2 LQKENI come from the germline V gene. This CDR3 has 13 amino acids. Trimming stripped 4 bases from V and 0 bases from J, with 7 bases between. DNA for the CDR3: TGTGCCAGCTCACGCCCTAGCTCCTACGAGCAGTACTTC. Translation: CASSRPSSYEQYF.

This rearrangement joins TRBV6-5 to TRBJ1-1; possibly TRBD1 for D (6 bases). Germline lookup yields CDR1 MNHEY and CDR2 SVGAGI. The CDR3 spans 15 residues. V was clipped by 5 bases and J by 1 base, with 14 bases between them. The CDR3 protein is CASSLSRTANTEAFF. The CDR3 region has the DNA TGTGCCAGCAGTCTATCTCGGACAGCGAACACTGAAGCTTTCTTT.